This T cell receptor beta chain was sequenced in a study of PD-1 blockade in classical Hodgkin lymphoma. Study-level results: Newly diagnosed patients and complete responders had comparable diversity at baseline. CD4+ TCR diversity climbed significantly by C4D1, unlike CD8+ TCR diversity.

TCRdb keeps only in-frame clones here, not all; method: immunoSEQ multiplex PCR. The sample consists of about 99,000 clones, about four fifths of them appearing once. Every single patient, without exception, relapsed after autologous stem cell transplantation, and brentuximab vedotin exposure varied. Germline V gene data show CDR1 as SGHDN and CDR2 as FVKESK. J lost 0 bases, V lost 0 bases, and 1 base had no gene match. The CDR3 covers 16 residues. Concerning this clone itself: Its antigen is not identified.

Source: peripheral blood mononuclear cells (PBMCs), taken before the second cycle of nivolumab. This TCR derives from a human donor with classical Hodgkin lymphoma. The V and J genes are TRBV14 and TRBJ2-2; 7 bases are shared with TRBD2. DNA of the CDR3: TGTGCCAGCAGCCAAGAACTAGCGACGAACACCGGGGAGCTGTTTTTT. Protein sequence: CASSQELATNTGELFF.